The 16 T cell receptor beta chains below all came from one sample that was sequenced in a study of regulatory T cells in long-lasting Graves disease. Time point noted: newly diagnosed GD, antithyroid drugs for less than 3 months. From RNA extracted from PBMCs, the TCR library was made. CDR3-region Arm-PCR and iRepertoire HTBI primers produced the TCR beta libraries. TCRdb independently ran MiXCR on the multiplex PCR reads; one entry per CDR3 protein. The sample holds 350,000 to 400,000 distinct CDR3 sequences; around a sixth are singletons and the top ten take roughly 20%. The starting material was peripheral blood mononuclear cells (PBMCs), obtained at new diagnosis, from a patient treated with antithyroid drugs. The origin of the receptors is a female donor with Graves disease.

This clonotype was seen ten or more times. The chain has TRBV20-1 and TRBJ2-6; perhaps TRBD1 as D (6 bases). The CDR3 consists of 18 residues. Trimming took off 3 bases at V and 0 bases at J, with 18 bases between the two ends. CDR1 is DFQATT, CDR2 SNEGSKA, per germline (reference sequence). CDR3 region: CSARREYRDRSGANVLTF. The CDR3 bases are TGCAGTGCTAGGAGAGAGTACAGGGACCGCTCTGGGGCCAACGTCCTGACTTTC.

This clonotype has ten or more counts. The J gene is TRBJ2-1, the V gene TRBV15; TRBD1 agrees at 9 bases. There are 16 residues in the CDR3. Per the germline V gene, CDR1 is LNHNV and CDR2 is YYDKDF (reference sequence). Trimming cost V 1 base and J 8 bases; bases outside gene matches: 9. Here the CDR3 DNA reads TGTGCCACCAGCAGAGCGACAGGGGGTTACGTGTATGAGCAGTTCTTC. Its protein product is CATSRATGGYVYEQFF.

This clonotype was seen ten or more times. The chain combines TRBV7-9 with TRBJ1-1; 10 bases map to TRBD1. Trimming removed 4 bases from V and 1 base from J; junction bases left unmatched: 9. This CDR3 has 17 residues. Per germline, CDR1 SEHNR and CDR2 FQNEAQ (reference sequence). The CDR3 DNA is TGTGCCAGCAGCTCTAAAGACAGGGGGCGACCGAACACTGAAGCTTTCTTT. Protein sequence: CASSSKDRGRPNTEAFF.

The CDR3 region is CASSPPTRPYEQYF. In DNA, the CDR3 is TGTGCCAGCTCACCACCGACCAGACCCTACGAGCAGTACTTC. The chain carries TRBV18 and TRBJ2-7; D uncertain. Germline V gene lookup returns CDR1 KGHSH and CDR2 LQKENI. Trimming stripped 0 bases from V and 2 bases from J, with 8 bases between. The CDR3 loop spans 14 amino acids.

The rearrangement uses TRBV20-1 and TRBJ1-4; no clear D. Trimming shortened V by 4 bases and J by 10 bases, and 16 bases separated the two germline ends. This CDR3 has 13 residues. Looked up from germline, CDR1 is DFQATT and CDR2 is SNEGSKA (reference sequence). The CDR3 DNA reads as TGCAGTGCTATTGAGGAACAGTCCGGAAAACTGTTTTTT. As protein: CSAIEEQSGKLFF.

In this sample, this clonotype turned up a few times. The V gene is TRBV6-2 or TRBV6-3, the J gene TRBJ2-1; 9 bases are a match to TRBD2. The junction had 7 bases not matched to a gene; V was cut back by 6 bases and J by 16 bases. Germline V gene data show CDR1 as MNHEY and CDR2 as SVGEGT. The length of the CDR3 is 11 residues. CDR3 nucleotides: TGTGCCAGCAGAGCTCCGGGACTAGCCTTCTTC. It translates to CASRAPGLAFF.

This clonotype was seen ten or more times. V gene TRBV6-1 combines with J gene TRBJ1-3; 8 bases are shared with TRBD1. The CDR3 loop spans 13 amino acids. V dropped 7 bases and J dropped 4; count of bases not matched to a gene: 3. Germline CDR1 MNHNS, CDR2 SASEGT. The DNA of the CDR3 is TGTGCCAGCAATTGGGACAGGGGAAACACCATATATTTT. It specifies CASNWDRGNTIYF.

This clonotype has a count of ten or more. This chain connects TRBV12-3 or TRBV12-4 to TRBJ1-4; TRBD1 aligns across 8 bases. The CDR3 consists of 15 residues. Trimming took 6 bases from V and 4 from J; bases not matched to a gene: 7. The CDR3 region has the DNA TGTGCCAGCAGGCACACAGGGGGGGGTAATGAAAAACTGTTTTTT. Its translation is CASRHTGGGNEKLFF.

This clonotype has a count of ten or more. V gene TRBV2 combines with J gene TRBJ1-1, with D perhaps matching TRBD1 (6 bases). This CDR3 is 14 amino acids long. Germline assignment: CDR1 SNHLY and CDR2 FYNNEI. The V end lost 2 bases, the J end lost 4 bases, and 11 bases lay between the germline ends. In DNA, the CDR3 is TGTGCCAGCAGTGAAACCCAGGGGACCACTGAAGCTTTCTTT. This gives the protein CASSETQGTTEAFF. The whole variable domain, remainder taken from reference TRBV2 and TRBJ1-1, is EPEVTQTPSHQVTQMGQEVILRCVPISNHLYFYWYRQILGQKVEFLVSFYNNEISEKSEIFDDQFSVERPDGSNFTLKIRSTKLEDSAMYFCASSETQGTTEAFFGQGTRLTVV.

Sample share makes this clonotype medium-sized. V usage is TRBV2 and J usage is TRBJ2-5; D is tentatively TRBD1 or TRBD2 (7 bases each). The CDR3 spans 16 residues. V lost 8 bases to trimming and J lost 5 bases, with 24 bases between them. Germline lookup yields CDR1 SNHLY and CDR2 FYNNEI. CDR3 protein: CASGGGGSLAGETQYF. CDR3 sequence (DNA): TGTGCCAGCGGGGGAGGGGGCTCACTTGCAGGGGAGACCCAGTACTTC.

This clonotype showed up just a few times. The chain is built from TRBV5-5 and TRBJ1-5; D might be TRBD1 (6 bases). The germline V and J ends were trimmed by 7 bases and 2 bases, with 13 bases remaining between them. Germline V gene lookup returns CDR1 SGHKS and CDR2 YYEKEE (reference sequence). The length of the CDR3 is 14 residues. The CDR3 DNA is TGTGCCAGCGGCTCGGGACACCGCAATCAGCCCCAGCATTTT. Its translation is CASGSGHRNQPQHF.

This clonotype was observed many times. The chain combines TRBV6-2 or TRBV6-3 with TRBJ2-6; 8 positions agree with TRBD1. Germline CDR1 reads MNHEY; CDR2 reads SVGEGT. CDR3 length equals 19 residues. The trim removed 6 bases at V and 1 base at J, leaving 14 bases unmatched. The CDR3 reads CASRAVSDRVASGANVLTF. Written as DNA, the CDR3 is TGTGCCAGCAGGGCGGTCTCGGACAGGGTGGCGTCTGGGGCCAACGTCCTGACTTTC.

This clonotype has only a few counts. V and J are TRBV7-6 and TRBJ1-5; unclear D gene. V was clipped by 5 bases and J by 11 bases, with 22 bases between them. Germline lookup yields CDR1 SGHVS and CDR2 FNYEAQ. This CDR3 is built from 15 residues. The DNA of the CDR3 is TGTGCCAGCAGCCGAACCGAGGGAACAGAATCAGCCCAGCATTTT. Translation gives CASSRTEGTESAQHF. The variable domain in full, with the rest retrieved from reference TRBV7-6 and TRBJ1-5, is GAGVSQSPRYKVTKRGQDVALRCDPISGHVSLYWYRQALGQGPEFLTYFNYEAQQDKSGLPNDRFSAERPEGSISTLTIQRTEQRDSAMYRCASSRTEGTESAQHFGDGTRLSIL.

In this sample, this clonotype turned up many times. This rearrangement joins TRBV5-1 to TRBJ2-3; the D is unclear. CDR3 length equals 13 residues. Trimming shortened V by 4 bases and J by 4 bases, and 10 bases separated the two germline ends. The germline CDR1 and CDR2 sequences are SGHRS and YFSETQ. The CDR3 here is CASSSRAPDTQYF. The CDR3 DNA follows: TGCGCCAGCAGCAGTCGGGCGCCAGATACGCAGTATTTT.

Remarks on this clonotype: This may stem from a read error, because a much larger clone lies one nucleotide away. The chain combines TRBV29-1 with TRBJ1-3; D is unclear. This CDR3 contains 14 residues. Germline V gene sequence: CDR1 SQVTM, CDR2 ANQGSEA. Trimming stripped 4 bases from V and 0 bases from J, with 10 bases between. The DNA for the CDR3 is TGCAGCGTTGGAAGGAGCAACTCTGGAAACACCATATATTTT. This sequence encodes CSVGRSNSGNTIYF.

This clonotype has at least ten counts. The CDR3: CSARPGEGRSEQFF. The CDR3, as DNA: TGCAGTGCTAGACCCGGGGAGGGTCGGAGTGAGCAGTTCTTC. This chain links TRBV20-1 with TRBJ2-1; TRBD2 matches at 7 bases. The V gene's germline CDR1 is DFQATT and CDR2 SNEGSKA (reference sequence). J was trimmed by 9 bases and V by 2 bases; bases with no gene match: 10. The CDR3 spans 14 residues.